These T cell receptor beta chains were read from a single sample in a study of cytomegalovirus exposure and HLA in healthy donors. The data were produced by immunoSEQ multiplex PCR, yet TCRdb's version contains in-frame clones alone and is incomplete. The sample holds approximately 110,000 clones. The specimen was PBMCs. The receptor set was obtained from a man aged 45-65 years in good health and CMV-seronegative. The CDR3 runs from the conserved cysteine through the conserved F or W.

V	J	CDR3
TRBV2	TRBJ2-3	CASSGQSLTSTDTQYF
TRBV7-9	TRBJ2-1	CASSLGRGGDREYNEQFF
TRBV27	TRBJ2-1	CASSRQRGLYNEQFF
TRBV5-1	TRBJ1-1	CASRTQGSTEAFF
TRBV9	TRBJ2-2	CASSVWASGGAGELFF
TRBV6-1	TRBJ1-2	CASGGGNYGYTF
TRBV18	-	CASSPKDKTYEQYF
TRBV2	TRBJ1-1	CASKEEDRDMLTSAFF
TRBV5-1	TRBJ2-7	CASSPGLAGVSYEQYF
TRBV19	TRBJ1-2	CASRIAGGDGYTF
TRBV7-2	TRBJ1-2	CASSPPSGTGRSYGYTF
TRBV30	TRBJ1-1	CASTRGTNTEAFF
TRBV2	TRBJ2-1	CASSGYITTGGNEQFF
TRBV13	TRBJ2-5	CASSVYLGLAGEETQYF
TRBV15	TRBJ2-5	CATSRVAETQYF
TRBV6-5	TRBJ1-5	CASSFTGGNQPQHF
TRBV5-1	-	CASSLTGTGGYEQYF
TRBV5-1	TRBJ1-5	CASSLNINQPQHF
TRBV19	TRBJ1-2	CASSIDLEGLDGYTF
TRBV18	TRBJ2-5	CASSQGRGSQETQYF
TRBV7-2	TRBJ2-3	CASSPDRRRQYLADTQYF
TRBV6-5	TRBJ1-6	CASSYSTSWDSPLHF
TRBV19	TRBJ1-2	CASRAGVLYGYTF